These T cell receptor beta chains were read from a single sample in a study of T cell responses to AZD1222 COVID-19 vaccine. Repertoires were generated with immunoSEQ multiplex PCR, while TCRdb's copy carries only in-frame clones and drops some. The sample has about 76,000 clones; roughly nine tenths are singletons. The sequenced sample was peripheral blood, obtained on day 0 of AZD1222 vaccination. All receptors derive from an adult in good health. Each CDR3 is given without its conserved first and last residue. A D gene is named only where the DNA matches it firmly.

CDR3 protein: ASGLDTGDYT
D gene: NA
V gene: TRBV12-5

CDR3 protein: ASSEWDSNEQY
D gene: NA
V gene: TRBV2

CDR3 protein: AWTVGAGAPYGYT
D gene: NA
V gene: TRBV30

CDR3 protein: ASSLFAPPRIDSGNTIY
D gene: NA
V gene: TRBV27

CDR3 protein: ASSSRNEQF
D gene: NA
V gene: TRBV5-5

CDR3 protein: ASSEEGRETQY
D gene: NA
V gene: TRBV2

CDR3 protein: ASSKLADRTDTQY
D gene: TRBD2
V gene: TRBV28

CDR3 protein: ASSLVPGQEAF
D gene: TRBD1
V gene: TRBV7-2

CDR3 protein: ASRGDRGTSSGANVLT
D gene: TRBD1
V gene: TRBV5-4

CDR3 protein: ASRVSGGLNTGELF
D gene: TRBD2
V gene: TRBV7-3

CDR3 protein: ASSLHLAGSYEQY
D gene: TRBD2
V gene: TRBV27

CDR3 protein: ASSLVIAGSNEQY
D gene: NA
V gene: TRBV7-8

CDR3 protein: ASSLPTVLAGEETQY
D gene: TRBD2
V gene: TRBV6-6

CDR3 protein: ASTYQAGQGETQY
D gene: NA
V gene: TRBV4-1

CDR3 protein: ASSRGGEKLF
D gene: NA
V gene: TRBV18

CDR3 protein: ASSQRGTEAF
D gene: NA
V gene: TRBV7-2

CDR3 protein: ASSHGTEGYT
D gene: TRBD1
V gene: TRBV5-1

CDR3 protein: ASSQLQSTDTQY
D gene: NA
V gene: TRBV3-1/TRBV3-2

CDR3 protein: ASSLVDIRQGETQY
D gene: TRBD1
V gene: TRBV5-6

CDR3 protein: ASNPRGGNEKLF
D gene: NA
V gene: TRBV5-1

CDR3 protein: ASSLLAGVSYEQY
D gene: TRBD2
V gene: TRBV5-6

CDR3 protein: ASSIDIWGTEAF
D gene: NA
V gene: TRBV19

CDR3 protein: AISEFGLETQY
D gene: NA
V gene: TRBV10-3

CDR3 protein: ASSLWQANYYT
D gene: NA
V gene: TRBV7-2

CDR3 protein: ASSLGPGRAREQY
D gene: NA
V gene: TRBV11-2

CDR3 protein: ASSPNLERGEKLF
D gene: NA
V gene: TRBV9

CDR3 protein: ASSYSGGSEAF
D gene: TRBD1
V gene: TRBV27

CDR3 protein: AISELARGGQPQH
D gene: NA
V gene: TRBV10-3

CDR3 protein: SVSDTDSNQPQH
D gene: NA
V gene: TRBV29-1

CDR3 protein: AWSVDFGGYT
D gene: NA
V gene: TRBV30

CDR3 protein: ASSPRAGTNEKLF
D gene: NA
V gene: TRBV7-8

CDR3 protein: ASIQDRGLSPLH
D gene: TRBD1
V gene: TRBV2

CDR3 protein: AEEGDRVFLFYT
D gene: TRBD1
V gene: TRBV19

CDR3 protein: AWSAGLSDSPLH
D gene: NA
V gene: TRBV30

CDR3 protein: ASSETGTGVQETQY
D gene: TRBD1
V gene: TRBV6-1

CDR3 protein: ASSQDALKNTEAF
D gene: NA
V gene: TRBV4-2

CDR3 protein: ASSMRGENRRWEQY
D gene: NA
V gene: TRBV5-6

CDR3 protein: ATSDTGSTDTQY
D gene: NA
V gene: TRBV24-1

CDR3 protein: SASSLLNTEAF
D gene: NA
V gene: TRBV20-1

CDR3 protein: ASSLGLGYTDTQY
D gene: NA
V gene: TRBV5-1

CDR3 protein: ASRQGSSEAF
D gene: TRBD1
V gene: TRBV2

CDR3 protein: AWTPRTAKPY
D gene: NA
V gene: TRBV30

CDR3 protein: ASSESGDEQF
D gene: NA
V gene: TRBV6-1

CDR3 protein: ASTPKGAGTEAF
D gene: TRBD1
V gene: TRBV27

CDR3 protein: ASSKGGGFSPLH
D gene: NA
V gene: TRBV21-1

CDR3 protein: ASLRDRNQPQH
D gene: TRBD1
V gene: TRBV2

CDR3 protein: ASSMEPVANEQF
D gene: NA
V gene: TRBV19

CDR3 protein: ASSHGIERLAGGRDTQY
D gene: TRBD2
V gene: TRBV3-1/TRBV3-2

CDR3 protein: ASSLGVGRVQPQH
D gene: NA
V gene: TRBV7-9

CDR3 protein: ASGLTTEAF
D gene: NA
V gene: TRBV12-5

CDR3 protein: ASGSGRWTGELF
D gene: NA
V gene: TRBV21-1

CDR3 protein: ASSLGGGGSGYT
D gene: TRBD1
V gene: TRBV11-3

CDR3 protein: ASSQVHPGGEQF
D gene: TRBD2
V gene: TRBV4-3